This TCR beta chain was identified in a study of blood T cell repertoires in COVID-19. Study-wide context: Samples came from the United States, Italy and Spain, spanning acute and convalescent COVID-19. PBMCs, B-cell-depleted T cells, or T cells were the source of the cDNA or gDNA that made up the material.

CDR1 is LNHDA and CDR2 is SQIVND in the germline V gene (reference sequence). This CDR3 has 15 amino acids. Trimming took off 5 bases at V and 5 bases at J, with 18 bases between the two ends. As originally analysed: Nucleated cell counts were estimated from reference gene primer amplification. Profiling relied on immunoSEQ multiplex PCR, and the TCRdb table lists in-frame clones only, not all of them. That table gives V, J and clone size, and the DNA gave D and trimming. The repertoire has around 19,000 clones, about 87% of them found once; the top ten carry approximately 10%. The chain links TRBV19 to TRBJ1-1; D gene ambiguous. The origin of this receptor is a human donor in a cohort sampled during active COVID-19. Sequences were obtained from peripheral blood. In nucleotides, the CDR3 is TGTGCCAGTAGTGTCGGACGCCTCGGGAGGACTGAAGCTTTCTTT. Its protein is CASSVGRLGRTEAFF.